This record covers a single T cell receptor (beta chain). In the authors' methods: It was from reference gene primer amplification that nucleated cell counts were estimated. The protocol was immunoSEQ multiplex PCR, while the TCRdb copy is restricted to in-frame clones and leaves out a portion. Clone size and V and J calls were adopted from that table, with D and trimming inferred from the DNA. The table records about 280,000 clones, 70% to 90% of them present only once. The data stem from a study of blood T cell repertoires in COVID-19. About the research overall: T cells, B-cell-depleted T cells, or PBMCs supplied cDNA or gDNA.

This CDR3 contains 16 residues. Germline CDR1 and CDR2: SGHKS and YYEKEE (reference sequence). J gave up 0 bases and V 2 bases, and 5 bases lay outside the gene matches. The TCR originated in an older woman with acute or convalescent COVID-19. The chain links TRBV5-5 to TRBJ1-1, with 9 bases fitting TRBD1. The sample taken for sequencing was peripheral blood. CDR3 region: CASSLQGARMNTEAFF. As DNA, the CDR3 is TGTGCCAGCAGCTTACAGGGGGCCAGAATGAACACTGAAGCTTTCTTT.